The 25 T cell receptor beta chains below come from one sample, sequenced in a study of T cell responses to AZD1222 COVID-19 vaccine. Assay used: immunoSEQ multiplex PCR; TCRdb lists only in-frame clones, some missing. The profile shows around 110,000 clones, approximately 93% of them singletons. Sequencing was performed on peripheral blood, taken on day 0 of AZD1222 vaccination. The receptor set was obtained from an adult in good health.

The V call is TRBV11-3, the J call TRBJ2-1; 13 bases line up with TRBD2. Germline V gene lookup returns CDR1 SGHNT and CDR2 YENEEA. CDR3 size: 15 residues. The trim removed 4 bases at V and 12 bases at J, leaving 9 bases unmatched. CDR3 region: CASSSGTSGTLRQFF. The CDR3 DNA reads TGTGCCAGCAGCTCCGGGACTAGCGGGACATTAAGGCAGTTCTTC.

The chain is built from TRBV19 and TRBJ2-1, with a possible D match to TRBD2 (5 bases). CDR3 size: 14 residues. V was clipped by 5 bases and J by 9 bases, with 17 bases between them. The germline V gene encodes CDR1 LNHDA and CDR2 SQIVND (reference sequence). The CDR3 DNA reads TGTGCCAGTAGTTCCCGAAGCGGTTCGGGTGAGCAGTTCTTC. Translated: CASSSRSGSGEQFF.

The genes are TRBV6-5 and TRBJ1-4; D perhaps matches TRBD1 (6 bases). The CDR3 loop spans 12 amino acids. Germline V gene data show CDR1 as MNHEY and CDR2 as SVGAGI. The V and J ends lost 0 bases and 12 bases respectively, with 8 bases between them. CDR3 nucleotide sequence: TGTGCCAGCAGTTACTCAAGGGGGGAACTGTTTTTT. It specifies CASSYSRGELFF.

The chain recombines TRBV29-1 with TRBJ2-1, with D perhaps matching TRBD1 (5 bases). Germline CDR1 reads SQVTM; CDR2 reads ANQGSEA. V was pared by 5 bases and J by 5 bases, with 10 bases between. The CDR3 has 12 residues. The CDR3 DNA is TGCAGCGTTAAGCTAGGGGACAATGAGCAGTTCTTC. This codes for CSVKLGDNEQFF.

The V and J genes are TRBV4-1 and TRBJ2-3, with 14 bases fitting TRBD2. Germline V gene data show CDR1 as MGHRA and CDR2 as YSYEKL. Trimming cost V 1 base and J 5 bases; bases outside gene matches: 14. CDR3 length: 20 amino acids. CDR3 nucleotide sequence: TGCGCCAGCAGCCAAGGGGGGCTAAAGGGACTAGCGGGAGCATTAGATACGCAGTATTTT. It translates to CASSQGGLKGLAGALDTQYF.

The V and J genes are TRBV3-1 (or the pseudogene TRBV3-2) and TRBJ2-7; the D is unclear. Germline V lookup: CDR1 LGHDT, CDR2 YNNKEL (reference sequence). The CDR3 runs 13 residues. V lost 5 bases and J lost 9, with 17 bases in between. As DNA, the CDR3 is TGTGCCAGCAGCAATGACATGGGGAAGGCGCAGTACTTC. Its protein product is CASSNDMGKAQYF.

The chain joins TRBV27 to TRBJ2-1; D tentatively fits TRBD1 or TRBD2 (5 bases each). CDR1 and CDR2 (germline): MNHEY, SMNVEV (reference sequence). The CDR3 is 15 residues long. Trimming cost V 6 bases and J 5 bases, with 17 bases left between them. The CDR3 loop is CASRPLRGEHNEQFF. CDR3 DNA: TGTGCCAGCAGACCCCTAAGAGGGGAGCACAATGAGCAGTTCTTC.

The rearrangement uses TRBV27 and TRBJ2-3; 7 nucleotides agree with TRBD1. Per germline, CDR1 MNHEY and CDR2 SMNVEV (reference sequence). The CDR3 extends over 14 amino acids. Losses at the gene ends were 7 bases for V and 6 bases for J; bases not matched to a gene: 10. Here the CDR3 DNA reads TGTGCCAGCACCCCAAGGGACAGCATGGATACGCAGTATTTT. Translating it yields CASTPRDSMDTQYF.

V usage is TRBV28 and J usage is TRBJ2-7; TRBD2 agrees at 8 bases. The CDR3 runs to 16 residues. Trimming at V came to 5 bases and at J to 0 bases, leaving 9 bases not matched to a gene. Germline V gene data show CDR1 as MDHEN and CDR2 as SYDVKM. Here the CDR3 reads CASSLSSGGTSYEQYF. CDR3 nucleotides: TGTGCCAGCAGTCTGTCAAGCGGGGGAACCTCCTACGAGCAGTACTTC. The whole variable domain, remainder taken from reference TRBV28 and TRBJ2-7, is DVKVTQSSRYLVKRTGEKVFLECVQDMDHENMFWYRQDPGLGLRLIYFSYDVKMKEKGDIPEGYSVSREKKERFSLILESASTNQTSMYLCASSLSSGGTSYEQYFGPGTRLTVT.

This sequence joins TRBV14 and TRBJ2-4; perhaps TRBD2 as D (5 bases). V was pared by 4 bases and J by 4 bases, with 14 bases between. The germline CDR1 and CDR2 sequences are SGHDN and FVKESK. The CDR3 is 15 residues long. The CDR3 DNA reads as TGTGCCAGCAGCCCCCGGGGTAGAGGGAAAAACATTCAGTACTTC. It translates to CASSPRGRGKNIQYF.

The J gene is TRBJ1-1, the V gene TRBV6-6; perhaps TRBD1 as D (5 bases). Germline V gene sequence: CDR1 MNHNY, CDR2 SVGAGI (reference sequence). Trimming removed 6 bases at V and 0 bases at J, with 11 bases between. CDR3 size: 14 residues. Here the CDR3 reads CASSGPGLNTEAFF. The CDR3 coding sequence is TGTGCCAGCAGCGGGCCGGGGCTGAACACTGAAGCTTTCTTT.

This chain's CDR3 is CASSIDNRGKTEAFF. CDR3 bases: TGTGCCAGTAGTATAGATAACAGAGGGAAGACTGAAGCTTTCTTT. The V call is TRBV19, the J call TRBJ1-1; D remains ambiguous. Trimming took 0 bases from V and 5 from J, leaving 13 bases between them. From germline, CDR1 is LNHDA and CDR2 SQIVND (reference sequence). This CDR3 comprises 15 residues.

The rearrangement links TRBV5-5 to TRBJ2-7, with D possibly being TRBD1 (7 bases). The germline V gene encodes CDR1 SGHKS and CDR2 YYEKEE (reference sequence). This CDR3 contains 18 residues. The germline V and J ends were trimmed by 2 bases and 4 bases, with 25 bases remaining between them. CDR3 in amino acids: CASSFGTAVSGTQYEQYF. The CDR3 region has the DNA TGTGCCAGCAGCTTCGGGACAGCAGTATCCGGGACTCAATACGAGCAGTACTTC. The whole variable domain, filled in from reference TRBV5-5 and TRBJ2-7, reads DAGVTQSPTHLIKTRGQQVTLRCSPISGHKSVSWYQQVLGQGPQFIFQYYEKEERGRGNFPDRFSARQFPNYSSELNVNALLLGDSALYLCASSFGTAVSGTQYEQYFGPGTRLTVT.

V gene TRBV28 combines with J gene TRBJ1-5; no clear D. CDR3 length: 14 residues. Trimming removed 6 bases at V and 7 bases at J, with 16 bases between. Germline V CDR1 and CDR2: MDHEN, SYDVKM. Written as DNA, the CDR3 is TGTGCCAGCAGCCTAGCCCAGGCCGCACAGCCCCAGCATTTT. Translating it yields CASSLAQAAQPQHF.

This clone was observed a single time. This chain uses TRBV13 with TRBJ2-7, with D uncertain. The CDR3 is 15 residues long. Trimming shortened V by 3 bases and J by 0 bases, and 12 bases separated the two germline ends. In germline, CDR1 is PRHDT, CDR2 FYEKMQ (reference sequence). Here the CDR3 DNA reads TGTGCCAGCAGCTTCTCGGTAACGAGCTCCTACGAGCAGTACTTC. Protein sequence: CASSFSVTSSYEQYF. The complete variable domain, with remaining parts taken from reference TRBV13 and TRBJ2-7, reads AAGVIQSPRHLIKEKRETATLKCYPIPRHDTVYWYQQGPGQDPQFLISFYEKMQSDKGSIPDRFSAQQFSDYHSELNMSSLELGDSALYFCASSFSVTSSYEQYFGPGTRLTVT.

This clone was seen more than once but under ten times. This chain links TRBV27 with TRBJ2-7, with a tentative D call TRBD1 (6 bases). Trimming pared 5 bases from V and 1 base from J, leaving 18 bases between. This CDR3 has 16 amino acids. CDR1 is MNHEY, CDR2 SMNVEV, per germline (reference sequence). CDR3 nucleotides: TGTGCCAGCAGTCTACGACAGGCTAAGGGATCCTACGAGCAGTACTTC. This translates into CASSLRQAKGSYEQYF.

Note on this clone: Because the CDR3's place on the DNA is in doubt, the DNA is left out and the CDR3 is given as listed by TCRdb. The gene calls are TRBV21-1 and TRBJ1-4; the D call of TRBD1 is as the table states it, not checked on the DNA. TRBV21-1 is classified as a pseudogene. The CDR3 is 18 amino acids long, termini counted. CDR3 residues: CASSKWGQGAGSNEKLFF.

The chain carries TRBV5-1 and TRBJ2-7; 10 bases agree with TRBD2. Germline V CDR1 and CDR2: SGHRS, YFSETQ. The CDR3 runs 15 residues. V lost 4 bases and J lost 0; bases outside the gene matches: 4. CDR3 in amino acids: CASSTGTSASYEQYF. In DNA, the CDR3 is TGCGCCAGCAGCACCGGGACTAGCGCCTCCTACGAGCAGTACTTC.

The CDR3, as DNA: TGTGCCAGCACCTTCTACAGGGGGCTTGAAGCTTTCTTT. As protein: CASTFYRGLEAFF. The genes are TRBV28 and TRBJ1-1; 9 nucleotides match TRBD1. Per germline, CDR1 MDHEN and CDR2 SYDVKM. The V segment lost 7 bases and the J segment 7 bases; nucleotides outside the gene matches: 7. CDR3 length: 13 amino acids.

This chain connects TRBV28 to TRBJ1-2; 8 bases map to TRBD1. The length of the CDR3 is 12 residues. Trimming removed 8 bases from V and 3 bases from J; junction bases left unmatched: 2. Germline loops: CDR1 MDHEN, CDR2 SYDVKM. In nucleotides, the CDR3 is TGTGCCAGCGCAGGGGGCTACTATGGCTACACCTTC. Translated, it gives CASAGGYYGYTF.

The chain uses TRBV11-1 and TRBJ1-6, with a possible D match to TRBD1 (5 bases). V was trimmed by 5 bases and J by 7 bases, leaving 9 bases between them. CDR1 SGHAT and CDR2 FQDESV come from the germline V gene (reference sequence). The CDR3 contains 13 residues. The CDR3 here is CASSPRQNSPLHF. The CDR3 DNA is TGTGCCAGCAGCCCCAGACAGAATTCACCCCTCCACTTT.

The chain combines TRBV7-9 with TRBJ2-7; TRBD2 is a possible D gene (6 bases). The CDR3 is 15 amino acids. Trimming took off 5 bases at V and 0 bases at J, with 14 bases between the two ends. CDR1 is SEHNR, CDR2 FQNEAQ, per germline (reference sequence). CDR3 sequence (DNA): TGTGCCAGCAGCGCCAGCGGGCCAAGCTCCTACGAGCAGTACTTC. Its translation is CASSASGPSSYEQYF.

The chain is built from TRBV28 and TRBJ2-5; maybe TRBD2 (5 bases). Germline loops: CDR1 MDHEN, CDR2 SYDVKM. The CDR3 sequence is 14 residues long. The V end lost 2 bases, the J end lost 3 bases, and 10 bases lay between the germline ends. The CDR3 DNA reads TGTGCCAGCAGTTTAGGTTACGGGGAAGAGACCCAGTACTTC. This encodes CASSLGYGEETQYF.

The rearrangement links TRBV28 to TRBJ1-6, with 9 bases identical to TRBD1. Germline V lookup: CDR1 MDHEN, CDR2 SYDVKM. Germline trimming cut 6 bases from V and 5 bases from J; bases unmatched to any gene: 2. The CDR3 extends over 14 amino acids. DNA for the CDR3: TGTGCCAGCAGGACAGGGGGTAATAATTCACCCCTCCACTTT. Its protein product is CASRTGGNNSPLHF.

The V and J genes are TRBV7-6 and TRBJ1-1; no firm D call. This CDR3 spans 13 amino acids. The germline V and J ends were trimmed by 8 bases and 6 bases, with 16 bases remaining between them. Germline CDR1 reads SGHVS; CDR2 reads FNYEAQ. In DNA form, the CDR3 reads TGTGCCAGCGGATCCCTCGGAGGACCTGAAGCTTTCTTT. It translates to CASGSLGGPEAFF.